A selection of T cell receptor beta chains follows, all from one sample in a study of T cells in Graves' hyperthyroidism and ophthalmopathy. MiXCR, applied by TCRdb to the multiplex PCR reads, yields one record per CDR3 protein. The sample has hundreds of thousands of distinct CDR3 sequences, around 13% seen once. Sequenced: blood. All receptors come from a woman in her late teens or twenties with Graves' hyperthyroidism. Both conserved end residues are trimmed from each CDR3.

J: TRBJ2-7; V: TRBV6-1; CDR3: ASNGQGSSEQY
J: TRBJ1-5; V: TRBV30; CDR3: ALGSGTGDEQPQH
J: TRBJ2-7; V: TRBV20-1; CDR3: SAMIDRASSYEQY
J: TRBJ2-2; V: TRBV7-2; CDR3: ASSLIASNTGELF
J: TRBJ2-2; V: TRBV29-1; CDR3: SVRHWGGSGELF
J: TRBJ2-7; V: TRBV7-2; CDR3: ASSPHPENEQY
J: TRBJ1-2; V: TRBV28; CDR3: ASSPPAGSDGYT
J: TRBJ2-5; V: TRBV6-2/TRBV6-3; CDR3: ASNRDPIFETQY
J: TRBJ1-1; V: TRBV29-1; CDR3: SVDPGPGTEAF
J: TRBJ2-7; V: TRBV3-1; CDR3: ASSQGLHSSYEQY
J: TRBJ1-2; V: TRBV9; CDR3: ASSVVPHGYT
J: TRBJ2-3; V: TRBV15; CDR3: ATSRNGGVRGTDTQY
J: TRBJ2-3; V: TRBV19; CDR3: ASSVGDTQY
J: TRBJ2-1; V: TRBV7-3; CDR3: ASSLGGLNNEQF
J: TRBJ1-2; V: TRBV28; CDR3: ASNRGRGAGGYT
J: TRBJ2-5; V: TRBV6-1; CDR3: ASGRLAGGETQY
J: TRBJ1-5; V: TRBV14; CDR3: ASSQGRGLDQPQH
J: TRBJ1-1; V: TRBV30; CDR3: AWSVGVGGSEAF
J: TRBJ2-7; V: TRBV6-1; CDR3: ASSTGSGRRDEQY
J: TRBJ1-1; V: TRBV20-1; CDR3: SARDALMNTEAF
J: TRBJ1-2; V: TRBV2; CDR3: ASLSREDGYT
J: TRBJ2-7; V: TRBV7-9; CDR3: ASSLAKSGTVNEQY
J: TRBJ2-7; V: TRBV28; CDR3: ASSSTTGAYEQY
J: TRBJ2-3; V: TRBV6-2/TRBV6-3; CDR3: ASSYWVGSADTQY
J: TRBJ2-7; V: TRBV28; CDR3: ASSLWWSSGGAYEQY
J: TRBJ1-2; V: TRBV12-3/TRBV12-4; CDR3: ASSPSYHYGYT
J: TRBJ2-7; V: TRBV6-2/TRBV6-3; CDR3: ASSHEGGGYEQY
J: TRBJ2-5; V: TRBV20-1; CDR3: SATRTSGVETQY
J: TRBJ2-2; V: TRBV5-4; CDR3: ASSLISEGGELF
J: TRBJ2-2; V: TRBV2; CDR3: ASSRGLEIGELF
J: TRBJ2-3; V: TRBV28; CDR3: ASTETGGTDTQY
J: TRBJ2-1; V: TRBV6-2/TRBV6-3; CDR3: ASTSRLAGAIYNEQF
J: TRBJ1-1; V: TRBV14; CDR3: ASSQSKDRADTEAF
J: TRBJ2-7; V: TRBV27; CDR3: ASSGVAGGSYEQY
J: TRBJ2-2; V: TRBV19; CDR3: ASTTGPLTGELF
J: TRBJ2-5; V: TRBV18; CDR3: ASSTGTSLAETQY
J: TRBJ2-7; V: TRBV5-6; CDR3: ASRAWGDSYEQY
J: TRBJ2-7; V: TRBV20-1; CDR3: SAREGTEQY
J: TRBJ2-2; V: TRBV20-1; CDR3: SAPGPNTGELF
J: TRBJ1-2; V: TRBV14; CDR3: ASSQTASYGYT
J: TRBJ2-1; V: TRBV7-8; CDR3: ASSLMMLGGEQF
J: TRBJ1-5; V: TRBV6-5; CDR3: ASSYSLRGKPGQPQH
J: TRBJ2-1; V: TRBV11-2; CDR3: ASSLEVAGSHEQF
J: TRBJ2-7; V: TRBV28; CDR3: ASSPTDHAYEQY
J: TRBJ1-2; V: TRBV6-1; CDR3: ASSEGQPNGYT
J: TRBJ2-7; V: TRBV5-1; CDR3: ASSWATDPTHSYEQY
J: TRBJ2-7; V: TRBV6-2/TRBV6-3; CDR3: ASRELAGPYEQY
J: TRBJ2-2; V: TRBV7-8; CDR3: ASSLAAGPNTGELF